Shown below are 8 T cell receptor beta chains from a single sample sequenced in a study of glioma-infiltrating T cells. Amplification of TCR alpha and beta CDR3 regions from RNA used iRepertoire nested multiplex PCR. TCRdb reprocessed the multiplex PCR reads with MiXCR, giving one entry per CDR3 protein. The data show under 150,000 distinct CDR3 sequences, about two fifths seen once. Material: glioma tissue, nonneoplastic brain tissue, or PBMCs (not recorded which). These receptors originate from a human donor with low-grade glioma or glioblastoma, undergoing nonglioma brain surgery, or in good health (not recorded which).

In its sample, this clonotype was seen once. V is TRBV27 and J is TRBJ2-1; the D call may be TRBD1 or TRBD2 (5 bases each). Germline CDR1 is MNHEY and CDR2 is SMNVEV (reference sequence). This CDR3 has 14 residues. The V end lost 7 bases, the J end lost 0 bases, and 10 bases lay between the germline ends. The DNA of the CDR3 is TGTGCCAGCACCCCCGGGACCTCCTACAATGAGCAGTTCTTC. Its translation is CASTPGTSYNEQFF.

The chain carries TRBV6-2 or TRBV6-3 and TRBJ2-7; 7 bases align to TRBD2. Losses at the gene ends were 2 bases for V and 6 bases for J; bases not matched to a gene: 10. Germline values: CDR1 MNHEY, CDR2 SVGEGT. This CDR3 comprises 15 residues. CDR3 nucleotide sequence: TGTGCCAGCAGTTACGGAAGCGGGGACCCCTTCGAGCAGTACTTC. It is translated as CASSYGSGDPFEQYF.

This clonotype turned up a few times. The J gene is TRBJ1-1, the V gene TRBV4-2; D is uncertain. The CDR3 covers 13 residues. V was pared by 4 bases and J by 1 base, with 7 bases between. The germline CDR1 and CDR2 sequences are LGHNA and YNFKEQ. CDR3 region: CASSRKENTEAFF. Written as DNA, the CDR3 is TGTGCCAGCAGCCGGAAAGAGAACACTGAAGCTTTCTTT.

This clonotype is a singleton in its sample. The chain employs TRBV2 and TRBJ1-1; weak D call: TRBD1 (5 bases). Germline CDR1 and CDR2: SNHLY and FYNNEI. The CDR3 has 17 amino acids. Trimming pared 6 bases from V and 3 bases from J, leaving 23 bases between. The CDR3 here is CASRGLRGIQEYTEAFF. As DNA, the CDR3 is TGTGCCAGCAGGGGACTGCGGGGAATACAAGAATACACTGAAGCTTTCTTT.

V and J are TRBV28 and TRBJ2-7, with unresolved D. CDR3 length: 12 amino acids. Trimming cost V 4 bases and J 2 bases, with 6 bases left between them. From germline, CDR1 is MDHEN and CDR2 SYDVKM. CDR3 loop: CASSSNAYEQYF. In DNA, the CDR3 is TGTGCCAGCAGTTCCAACGCCTACGAGCAGTACTTC. The whole variable domain, remainder taken from reference TRBV28 and TRBJ2-7, is DVKVTQSSRYLVKRTGEKVFLECVQDMDHENMFWYRQDPGLGLRLIYFSYDVKMKEKGDIPEGYSVSREKKERFSLILESASTNQTSMYLCASSSNAYEQYFGPGTRLTVT.

This clonotype was detected many times. The chain recombines TRBV20-1 with TRBJ2-7; D remains unclear. Germline lookup yields CDR1 DFQATT and CDR2 SNEGSKA (reference sequence). Deletions cut 5 bases from V and 6 bases from J, with 11 bases between. CDR3 size: 11 residues. The CDR3 protein is CSAFDLSEQYF. The CDR3 nucleotides read TGCAGTGCTTTCGACTTATCCGAGCAGTACTTC.

This clonotype came up a few times. The chain joins TRBV15 to TRBJ2-1, with 12 positions matching TRBD1. The CDR3 length is 15 residues. From germline, CDR1 is LNHNV and CDR2 YYDKDF (reference sequence). V trimming: 0 bases; J trimming: 10 bases; junction bases outside the gene matches: 4. CDR3 DNA sequence: TGTGCCACCAGCAGAGATCGGGGGACAGGGGGCGAGCAGTTCTTC. Translating gives CATSRDRGTGGEQFF.

This clonotype was seen a handful of times. The chain links TRBV7-2 to TRBJ1-1; D remains ambiguous. The V end lost 5 bases, the J end lost 4 bases, and 14 bases lay between the germline ends. The CDR3 has 14 residues. CDR1 is SGHTA and CDR2 is FQGNSA in the germline V gene. CDR3 amino acids: CASSKSPGSTEAFF. For the CDR3, the DNA is TGTGCCAGCAGCAAAAGCCCGGGGTCCACTGAAGCTTTCTTT.